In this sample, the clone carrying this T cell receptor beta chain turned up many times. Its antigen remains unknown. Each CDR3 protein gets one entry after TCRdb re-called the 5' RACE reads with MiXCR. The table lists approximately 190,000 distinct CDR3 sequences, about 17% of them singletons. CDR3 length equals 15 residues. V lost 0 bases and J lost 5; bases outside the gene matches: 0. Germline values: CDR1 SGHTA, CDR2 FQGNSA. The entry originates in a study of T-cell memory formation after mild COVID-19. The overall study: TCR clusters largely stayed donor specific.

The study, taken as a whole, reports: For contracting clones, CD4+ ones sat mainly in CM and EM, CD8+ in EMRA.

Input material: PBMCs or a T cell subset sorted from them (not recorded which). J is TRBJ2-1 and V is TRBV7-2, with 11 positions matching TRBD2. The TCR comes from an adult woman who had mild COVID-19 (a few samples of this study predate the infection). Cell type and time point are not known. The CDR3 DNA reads TGTGCCAGCAGCTTAGCACTAGCGGGGGACAATGAGCAGTTCTTC. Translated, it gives CASSLALAGDNEQFF.